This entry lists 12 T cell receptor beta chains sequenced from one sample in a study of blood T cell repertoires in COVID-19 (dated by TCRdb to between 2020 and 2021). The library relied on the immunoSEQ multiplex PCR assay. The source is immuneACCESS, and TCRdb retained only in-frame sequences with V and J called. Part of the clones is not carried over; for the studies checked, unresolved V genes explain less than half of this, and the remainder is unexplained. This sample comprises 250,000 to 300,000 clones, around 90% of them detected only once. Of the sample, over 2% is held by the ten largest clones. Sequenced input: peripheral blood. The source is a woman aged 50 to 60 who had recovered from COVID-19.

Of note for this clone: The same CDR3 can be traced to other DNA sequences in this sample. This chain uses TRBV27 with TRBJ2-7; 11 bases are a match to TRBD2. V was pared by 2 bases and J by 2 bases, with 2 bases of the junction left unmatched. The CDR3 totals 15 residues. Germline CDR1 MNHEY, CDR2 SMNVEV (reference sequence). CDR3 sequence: CASSLRLAGPYEQYF. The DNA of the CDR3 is TGTGCCAGCAGTTTAAGACTAGCGGGGCCCTACGAGCAGTACTTC.

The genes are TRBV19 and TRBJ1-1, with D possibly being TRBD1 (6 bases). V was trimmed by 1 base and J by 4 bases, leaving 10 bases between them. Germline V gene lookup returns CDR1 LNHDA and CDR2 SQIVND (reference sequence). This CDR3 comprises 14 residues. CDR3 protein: CASSIGGPGTEAFF. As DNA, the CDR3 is TGTGCCAGTAGTATAGGGGGGCCGGGCACTGAAGCTTTCTTT. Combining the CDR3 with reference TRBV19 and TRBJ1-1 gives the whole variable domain DGGITQSPKYLFRKEGQNVTLSCEQNLNHDAMYWYRQDPGQGLRLIYYSQIVNDFQKGDIAEGYSVSREKKESFPLTVTSAQKNPTAFYLCASSIGGPGTEAFFGQGTRLTVV.

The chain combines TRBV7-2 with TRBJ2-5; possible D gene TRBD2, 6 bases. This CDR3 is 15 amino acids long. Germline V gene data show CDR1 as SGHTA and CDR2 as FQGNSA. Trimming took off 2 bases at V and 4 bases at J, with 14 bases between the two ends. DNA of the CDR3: TGTGCCAGCAGCTTAAATCGCGGGGAACTAGAGACCCAGTACTTC. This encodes CASSLNRGELETQYF.

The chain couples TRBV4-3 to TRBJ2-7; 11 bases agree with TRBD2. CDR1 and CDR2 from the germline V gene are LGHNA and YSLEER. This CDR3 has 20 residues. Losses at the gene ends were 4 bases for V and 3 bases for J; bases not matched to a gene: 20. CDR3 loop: CASSPSWAIAGGVRDYEQYF. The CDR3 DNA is TGCGCCAGCAGCCCGTCCTGGGCGATAGCGGGAGGGGTAAGGGACTACGAGCAGTACTTC.

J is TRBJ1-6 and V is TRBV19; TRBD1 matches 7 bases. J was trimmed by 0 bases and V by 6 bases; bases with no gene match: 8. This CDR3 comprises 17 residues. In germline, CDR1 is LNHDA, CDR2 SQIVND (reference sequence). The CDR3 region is CASRGMGQTSYNSPLHF. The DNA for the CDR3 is TGTGCCAGTAGGGGGATGGGACAGACCTCCTATAATTCACCCCTCCACTTT.

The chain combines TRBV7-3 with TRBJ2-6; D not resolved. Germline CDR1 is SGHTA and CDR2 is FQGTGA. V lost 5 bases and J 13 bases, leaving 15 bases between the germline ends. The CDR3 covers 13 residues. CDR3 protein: CASSPQAAQVLTF. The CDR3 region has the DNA TGTGCCAGCAGCCCCCAGGCTGCTCAAGTCCTGACTTTC. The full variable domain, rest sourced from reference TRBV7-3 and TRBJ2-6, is GAGVSQTPSNKVTEKGKYVELRCDPISGHTALYWYRQSLGQGPEFLIYFQGTGAADDSGLPNDRFFAVRPEGSVSTLKIQRTERGDSAVYLCASSPQAAQVLTFGAGSRLTVL.

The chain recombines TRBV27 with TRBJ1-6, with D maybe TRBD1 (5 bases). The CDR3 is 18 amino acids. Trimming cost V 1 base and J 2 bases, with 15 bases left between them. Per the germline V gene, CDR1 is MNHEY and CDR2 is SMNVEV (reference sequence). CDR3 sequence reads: CASSLWVGGTPYNSPLHF. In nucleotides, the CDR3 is TGTGCCAGCAGTTTATGGGTCGGCGGGACCCCCTATAATTCACCCCTCCACTTT.

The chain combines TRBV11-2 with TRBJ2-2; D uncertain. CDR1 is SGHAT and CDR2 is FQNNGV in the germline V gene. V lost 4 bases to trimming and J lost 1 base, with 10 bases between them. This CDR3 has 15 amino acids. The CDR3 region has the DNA TGTGCCAGCAGCTACGACTCGATGAACACCGGGGAGCTGTTTTTT. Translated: CASSYDSMNTGELFF.

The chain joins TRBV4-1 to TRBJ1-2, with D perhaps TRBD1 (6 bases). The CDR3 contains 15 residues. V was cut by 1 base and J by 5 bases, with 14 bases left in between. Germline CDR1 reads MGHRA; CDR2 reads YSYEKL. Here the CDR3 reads CASSQALQGRYGYTF. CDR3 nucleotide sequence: TGCGCCAGCAGCCAAGCTTTACAGGGTAGATATGGCTACACCTTC.

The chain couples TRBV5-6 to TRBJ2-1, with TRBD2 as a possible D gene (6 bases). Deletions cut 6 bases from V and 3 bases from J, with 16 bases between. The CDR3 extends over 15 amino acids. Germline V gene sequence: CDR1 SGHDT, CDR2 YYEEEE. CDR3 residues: CASKYRPGDYNEQFF. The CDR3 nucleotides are TGTGCCAGCAAGTATCGGCCGGGAGACTACAATGAGCAGTTCTTC.

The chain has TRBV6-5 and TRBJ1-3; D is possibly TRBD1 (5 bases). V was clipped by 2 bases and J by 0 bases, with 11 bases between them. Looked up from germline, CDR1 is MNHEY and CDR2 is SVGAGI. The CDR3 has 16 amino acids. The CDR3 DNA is TGTGCCAGCAGTTACCAGGGATCCCTCTCTGGAAACACCATATATTTT. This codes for CASSYQGSLSGNTIYF.

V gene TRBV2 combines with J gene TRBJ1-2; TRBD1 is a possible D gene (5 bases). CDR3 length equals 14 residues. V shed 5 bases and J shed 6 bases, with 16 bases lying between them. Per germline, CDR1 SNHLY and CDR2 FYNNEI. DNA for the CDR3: TGTGCCAGCAGTCTCGTAAGGGGTAGGGATGGCTACACCTTC. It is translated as CASSLVRGRDGYTF.